These T cell receptor beta chains were read from a single sample in a study of T-cell memory formation after mild COVID-19. In TCRdb, the 5' RACE reads were re-called with MiXCR into one record per CDR3 protein. The top ten clones hold under 8.5% of a sample with fewer than 600,000 distinct CDR3 sequences, roughly a fifth of them seen once. The material sequenced was PBMCs or a T cell subset sorted from them (not recorded which). All receptors come from an adult woman who had mild COVID-19 (a few samples of this study predate the infection). Cell type and time point are not known. CDR3s include the opening cysteine and the closing phenylalanine or tryptophan. Fields, in order: V gene, CDR3 length, J gene, CDR3 protein.

>TRBV13|14|TRBJ2-7
CASSSGTFSYEQYF
>TRBV20-1|16|TRBJ2-2
CSASVELSGRTGELFF
>TRBV29-1|16|TRBJ1-2
CSVESPGPYRGYGHTF
>TRBV12-3/TRBV12-4|13|TRBJ2-7
CASSLQTAYEQYF
>TRBV7-9|13|TRBJ1-5
CASSAGFNQPQHF
>TRBV12-3/TRBV12-4|15|TRBJ1-5
CASSLRGFSNQPQHF
>TRBV7-8|18|TRBJ2-1
CASSFLAGGFSSYNEQFF
>TRBV7-8|13|TRBJ2-7
CASSFQVRDEQYF
>TRBV14|15|TRBJ1-3
CASSQRAGSGNTIYF
>TRBV6-5|13|TRBJ1-2
CASSPDRAIGYTF
>TRBV7-2|15|TRBJ2-5
CASSLGSGSSETQYF
>TRBV28|15|TRBJ2-5
CASSGGQVGGETQYF
>TRBV15|14|TRBJ2-7
CATSRDRGQGEQYF
>TRBV9|15|TRBJ2-1
CASSVGVAGAREQFF
>TRBV12-3/TRBV12-4|18|TRBJ1-1
CASSFGPGQGIGNTEAFF
>TRBV11-3|15|TRBJ2-5
CASSLVLGGQETQYF
>TRBV9|14|TRBJ1-1
CASSVEQVNTEAFF
>TRBV5-1|16|TRBJ1-1
CASSLVTTAKDTEAFF
>TRBV7-9|16|TRBJ2-2
CASSHAGGSNTGELFF
>TRBV6-2/TRBV6-3|14|TRBJ2-3
CASSFGTVTDTQYF
>TRBV4-1|13|TRBJ1-1
CASSQREVTEAFF
>TRBV4-3|19|TRBJ1-1
CASSQDYGVREPLNTEAFF
>TRBV7-9|10|TRBJ2-1
CASFILAQLF
>TRBV12-3/TRBV12-4|15|TRBJ2-5
CASSLPGKRGETQYF
>TRBV7-9|12|TRBJ1-6
CASSLVESPLHF
>TRBV29-1|13|TRBJ1-1
CSALGQGRAEAFF
>TRBV3-1|15|TRBJ2-1
CASSGTPGGVGEQFF
>TRBV7-3|17|TRBJ2-7
CASSLLAPLGETYEQYF
>TRBV27|14|TRBJ2-3
CASSLGLARYTQYF
>TRBV7-7|15|TRBJ2-1
CASSLGRGSLNEQFF
>TRBV9|16|TRBJ1-3
CASSVNQVSPGNTIYF
>TRBV20-1|15|TRBJ1-1
CSARMGPTENTEAFF
>TRBV29-1|10|TRBJ2-5
CSGQMETQYF
>TRBV6-5|15|TRBJ2-2
CASRTDRGNTGELFF
>TRBV21-1|16|TRBJ2-2
CASSNERDGDTGELFF
>TRBV7-3|15|TRBJ1-1
CASSKWTLMNTEAFF
>TRBV5-1|11|TRBJ2-7
CASSSDYEQYF
>TRBV9|14|TRBJ1-6
CASSGDRVGSPLHF
>TRBV24-1|14|TRBJ2-7
CATSELDRGDEQYF
>TRBV21-1|15|TRBJ2-5
CASSRASGGQETQYF
>TRBV20-1|15|TRBJ1-2
CSASRDGLVVGGYTF
>TRBV2|12|TRBJ1-2
CARDRGPKGYTF
>TRBV29-1|13|TRBJ2-7
CSVRTASSYEQYF
>TRBV3-1|13|TRBJ2-2
CASSPGTGVELFF
>TRBV20-1|13|TRBJ2-3
CSASPGVGDTQYF
>TRBV4-1|16|TRBJ2-1
CASSQGGVVGEGEQFF
>TRBV20-1|16|TRBJ1-1
CSARVGRTALNTEAFF
>TRBV27|14|TRBJ2-7
CASSFGGLTYEQYF